The 8 T cell receptor beta chains given below trace back to one sample, sequenced in a study of blood T cells in healthy people across ages (dated by TCRdb to about 2015). The method was 5' RACE. The instrument was an Illumina HiSeq 2500. A second PCR of about 7 to 12 cycles was performed with a sample-barcoded 5' primer and a J-beta primer mix. TCRdb redid the processing of the public reads, applying fastp at Q25 and MiXCR, and retained in-frame beta chains. Identical CDR3 protein sequences are pooled into one entry, listed with their most common genes and DNA. Within this sample are roughly 680,000 distinct CDR3 sequences, with approximately 52% of them counted one time only. The top ten hold 13% of the sample. The sequencing input was blood. These receptors were taken from an elderly woman in good health.

This clonotype was observed a few times. V is TRBV10-3 and J is TRBJ1-1, with D perhaps TRBD1 (5 bases). The V gene's germline CDR1 is ENHRY and CDR2 SYGVKD. Between the trimmed V and J ends, which lost 6 bases and 5 bases, there was a span of 19 bases. This CDR3 has 15 amino acids. Here the CDR3 DNA reads TGTGCCATCAGGGGGACGGATCCGATCCGGACTGAAGCTTTCTTT. Translating it yields CAIRGTDPIRTEAFF.

The V gene is TRBV20-1, the J gene TRBJ2-5; a possible D gene is TRBD2 (6 bases). The germline gives CDR1 DFQATT, CDR2 SNEGSKA (reference sequence). The CDR3 covers 16 residues. V was shortened by 0 bases and J by 1 base, with 15 bases between the two germline ends. The CDR3 nucleotides are TGCAGTGCTAGAGATTGGGTGCGGGGCCTCCAAGAGACCCAGTACTTC. Translated, it gives CSARDWVRGLQETQYF.

The chain carries TRBV4-1 and TRBJ2-3, with 9 positions matching TRBD1. Unmatched junction bases numbered 9, after V lost 8 bases and J lost 6 bases. The germline V gene has CDR1 MGHRA and CDR2 YSYEKL. This CDR3 has 14 residues. The CDR3 loop reads CASGQGRDRDTQYF. Written as DNA, the CDR3 is TGCGCCAGCGGACAGGGGAGGGACCGGGATACGCAGTATTTT.

With respect to this clonotype: A read error may explain this, as a much larger clone is one base away. The chain joins TRBV20-1 to TRBJ2-3, with D unresolved. CDR3 length: 13 residues. Germline V CDR1 and CDR2: DFQATT, SNEGSKA (reference sequence). CDR3 region: CGAVLTSTDTQYF. The CDR3, as DNA: TGCGGTGCTGTACTTACCTCCACAGATACGCAGTATTTT.

CDR3 nucleotides: TGTGCCAGCAGTTATCGTCCCGGGACCAGCTTACGGGGTGGGCAGTTCTTC. Its translation: CASSYRPGTSLRGGQFF. V usage is TRBV6-5 and J usage is TRBJ2-1; D is tentatively TRBD1 or TRBD2 (5 bases each). The CDR3 is 17 residues long. Germline CDR1 is MNHEY and CDR2 is SVGAGI. V was shortened by 3 bases and J by 12 bases, with 27 bases between the two germline ends.

The chain recombines TRBV6-6 with TRBJ2-5, with TRBD1 matching over 9 bases. Germline V gene lookup returns CDR1 MNHNY and CDR2 SVGAGI (reference sequence). V shed 4 bases, J shed 5 bases, and the junction held 8 bases outside the gene matches. CDR3 length equals 15 residues. The CDR3 spells CASSSGGQGGETQYF. For the CDR3, the DNA is TGTGCCAGCAGTTCAGGGGGACAGGGCGGCGAGACCCAGTACTTC.

This clonotype was detected a few times. The J gene is TRBJ2-7, the V gene TRBV3-1; unclear D gene. The CDR3 runs to 13 residues. The V gene's germline CDR1 is LGHDT and CDR2 YNNKEL (reference sequence). The ends were cut back, 4 bases at V and 2 bases at J, with 9 bases in the middle. CDR3 sequence (DNA): TGTGCCAGCAGCCCCTCGAGCCCCTACGAGCAGTACTTC. Translated, it gives CASSPSSPYEQYF.

Ten or more counts support this clonotype. This rearrangement joins TRBV12-3 or TRBV12-4 to TRBJ2-7; no clear D gene. The CDR3 is made up of 14 amino acids. Trimming removed 1 base from V and 2 bases from J, with 9 bases in between. In nucleotides, the CDR3 is TGTGCCAGCAGTTTAGAAGGGCCCACCTACGAGCAGTACTTC. Protein product: CASSLEGPTYEQYF.